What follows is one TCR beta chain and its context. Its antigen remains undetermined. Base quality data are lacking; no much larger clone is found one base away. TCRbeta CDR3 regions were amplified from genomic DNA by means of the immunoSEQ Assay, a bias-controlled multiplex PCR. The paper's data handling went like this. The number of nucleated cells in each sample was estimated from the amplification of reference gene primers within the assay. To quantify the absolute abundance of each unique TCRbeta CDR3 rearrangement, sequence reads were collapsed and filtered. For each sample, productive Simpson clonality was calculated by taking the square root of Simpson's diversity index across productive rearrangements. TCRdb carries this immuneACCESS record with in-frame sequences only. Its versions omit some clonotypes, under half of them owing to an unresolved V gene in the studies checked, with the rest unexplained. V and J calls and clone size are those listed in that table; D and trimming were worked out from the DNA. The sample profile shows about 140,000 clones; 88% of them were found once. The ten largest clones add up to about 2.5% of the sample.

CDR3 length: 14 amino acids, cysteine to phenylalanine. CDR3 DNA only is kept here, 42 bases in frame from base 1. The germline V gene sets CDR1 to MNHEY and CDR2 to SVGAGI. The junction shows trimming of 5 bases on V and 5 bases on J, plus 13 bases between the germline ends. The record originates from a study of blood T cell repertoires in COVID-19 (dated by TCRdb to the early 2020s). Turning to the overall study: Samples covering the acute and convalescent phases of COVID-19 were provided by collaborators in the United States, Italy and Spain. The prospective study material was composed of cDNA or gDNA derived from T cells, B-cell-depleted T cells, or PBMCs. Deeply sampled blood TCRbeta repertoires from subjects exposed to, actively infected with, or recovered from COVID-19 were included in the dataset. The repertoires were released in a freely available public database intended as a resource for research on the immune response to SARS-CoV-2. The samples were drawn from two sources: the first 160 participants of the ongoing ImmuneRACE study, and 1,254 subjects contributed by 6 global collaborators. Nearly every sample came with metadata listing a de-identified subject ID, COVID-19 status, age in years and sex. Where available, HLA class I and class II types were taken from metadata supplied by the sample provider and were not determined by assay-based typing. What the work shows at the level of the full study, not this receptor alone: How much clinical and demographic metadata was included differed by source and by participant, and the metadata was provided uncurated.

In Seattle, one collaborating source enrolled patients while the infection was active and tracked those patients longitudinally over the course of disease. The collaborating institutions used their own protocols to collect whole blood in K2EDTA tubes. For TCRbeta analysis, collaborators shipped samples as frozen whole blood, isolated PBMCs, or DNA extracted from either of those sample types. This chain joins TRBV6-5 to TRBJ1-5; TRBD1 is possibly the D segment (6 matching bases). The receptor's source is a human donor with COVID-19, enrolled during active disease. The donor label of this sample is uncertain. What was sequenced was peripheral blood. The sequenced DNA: TGTGCCAGCAGTCCCCGGGACACTTATCAGCCCCAGCATTTT. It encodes CASSPRDTYQPQHF.